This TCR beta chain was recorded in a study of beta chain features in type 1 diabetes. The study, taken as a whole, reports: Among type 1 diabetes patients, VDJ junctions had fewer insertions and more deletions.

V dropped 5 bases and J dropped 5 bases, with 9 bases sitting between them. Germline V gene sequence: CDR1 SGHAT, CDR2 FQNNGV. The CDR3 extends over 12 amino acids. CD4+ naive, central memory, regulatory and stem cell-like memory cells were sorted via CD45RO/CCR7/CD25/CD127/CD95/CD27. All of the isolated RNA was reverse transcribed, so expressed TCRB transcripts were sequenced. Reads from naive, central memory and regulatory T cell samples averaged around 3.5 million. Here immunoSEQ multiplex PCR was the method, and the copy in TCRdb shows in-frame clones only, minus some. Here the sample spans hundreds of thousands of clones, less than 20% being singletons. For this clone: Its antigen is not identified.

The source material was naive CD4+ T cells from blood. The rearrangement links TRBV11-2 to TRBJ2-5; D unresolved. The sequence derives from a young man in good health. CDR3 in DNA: TGTGCCAGCAGCCTTCAAAGGGAGACCCAGTACTTC. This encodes CASSLQRETQYF.